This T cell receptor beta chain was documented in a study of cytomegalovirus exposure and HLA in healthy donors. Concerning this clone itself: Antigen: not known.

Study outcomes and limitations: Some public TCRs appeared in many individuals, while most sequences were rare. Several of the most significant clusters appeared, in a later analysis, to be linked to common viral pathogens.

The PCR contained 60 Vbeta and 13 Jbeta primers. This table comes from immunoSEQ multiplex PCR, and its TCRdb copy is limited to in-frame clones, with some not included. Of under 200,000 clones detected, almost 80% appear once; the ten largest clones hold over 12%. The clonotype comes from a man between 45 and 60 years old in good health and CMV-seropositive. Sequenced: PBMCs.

The CDR3 bases are TGTGCCAGCAGTTATTCAGCGCAGGGTCGGGAGACCCAGTACTTC. Protein product: CASSYSAQGRETQYF. The J gene is TRBJ2-5, the V gene TRBV6-5, with a tentative D call TRBD1 (5 bases). Germline assignment: CDR1 MNHEY and CDR2 SVGAGI. This CDR3 spans 15 amino acids. With 3 bases removed from V and 5 bases from J, the gap between germline ends came to 16 bases.